The next 9 T cell receptor beta chains were all read from a single sample in a study of tissue T cells after allogeneic stem cell transplantation. Assay: immunoSEQ multiplex PCR; the TCRdb copy retains only in-frame clones and omits some. The table lists 48,000 or so clones, roughly four fifths of them singletons. Material for sequencing was sorted cells pooled from one or two spleens. The origin of the receptors is a pool of C57BL/6 mice in good health.

As concerns this clone: The genes are named according to mouse. The read comes to an end 1 residue before the CDR3 does, leaving the germline J gene to fill in the end. Other nucleotide sequences in the sample specify the same CDR3. The chain uses TRBV14 and TRBJ1-2, with D hard to call. V was clipped by 2 bases and J by 1 base, with 6 bases between them. This CDR3 region has 13 residues. Germline lookup yields CDR1 SGHDT and CDR2 FRDEAV. Incomplete CDR3 DNA: TGTGCCAGCAGTTTGAGACAAAACTCCGACTACACC. It is translated as CASSLRQNSDYT. The full-length CDR3 reads as CASSLRQNSDYTF. The whole variable domain, filled in from reference TRBV14 and TRBJ1-2, reads EAGVTQSPRYAVLQEGQAVSFWCDPISGHDTLYWYQQPRDQGPQLLVYFRDEAVIDNSQLPSDRFSAVRPKGTNSTLKIQSAKQGDTATYLCASSLRQNSDYTFGSGTRLLVI.

Concerning this clone: Gene names and germline refer to mouse. The CDR3 end falls 1 residue outside the read, so it is completed with the germline J gene. V usage is TRBV1 and J usage is TRBJ2-7; 12 nucleotides match TRBD2. Germline trimming cut 4 bases from V and 6 bases from J; bases unmatched to any gene: 1. Germline CDR1 and CDR2: NSQYPW and LRSPGD (reference sequence). This CDR3 contains 13 residues. The covered CDR3 bases are TGCACCTGCAGTGGGGACTGGGGGGTTGAACAGTAC. Amino acid sequence: CTCSGDWGVEQY. In full, the CDR3 is CTCSGDWGVEQYF.

In regard to this clone: Gene names follow the mouse nomenclature. The read terminates 1 residue ahead of where the CDR3 ends, so the germline J gene completes it. The same CDR3 arises from other DNA sequences in this sample as well. The rearrangement joins TRBV31 to TRBJ2-3, with a weak D call TRBD2 (7 bases). Trimming stripped 0 bases from V and 0 bases from J, with 10 bases between. CDR3 length: 15 amino acids. Germline assignment: CDR1 GKSSPN and CDR2 SITVG. The CDR3 bases that were read are TGTGCCTGGAGTCTCCTGGGGGCTAGTGCAGAAACGCTGTAT. Protein sequence: CAWSLLGASAETLY. The whole CDR3 is CAWSLLGASAETLYF.

As for this clone: Each gene name is a mouse one. The CDR3 goes on 1 residue after the read ends, and that part is filled in from the germline J gene. The gene calls are TRBV12-2 and TRBJ1-6, with a possible D match to TRBD1 (5 bases). TRBJ1-6 is designated an ORF whose function remains uncertain. Trimming stripped 0 bases from V and 4 bases from J, with 9 bases between. The CDR3 is 15 amino acids. Germline CDR1 reads SGHLS; CDR2 reads HYDKME. The chain's CDR3 is CASSLEGRYNSPLYF. The CDR3 bases that were read are TGTGCCAGCTCTCTCGAGGGACGGTATAATTCGCCCCTCTAC.

This clone was picked up a small number of times. Germline and genes: mouse. The part of the CDR3 DNA that was read is TGTGCCAGCGGTGAAGTCAGGTTTGAACAGTAC. Translation: CASGEVRFEQY. The full CDR3 is CASGEVRFEQYF. The V and J genes are TRBV13-2 and TRBJ2-7; D ambiguous. From the germline J gene comes the end of the CDR3, since the read stops 1 residue before it. Trimming removed 2 bases from V and 6 bases from J, with 9 bases in between. The CDR3 runs 12 residues. In germline, CDR1 is NNHNN, CDR2 SYGAGS (reference sequence).

With regard to this clone: The genes are named according to mouse. The sequence runs out 1 residue before the end of the CDR3; the remainder is reconstructed from the germline J gene. The V call is TRBV5, the J call TRBJ2-1, with a possible D match to TRBD2 (6 bases). V was clipped by 0 bases and J by 3 bases, with 9 bases between them. The CDR3 is 15 amino acids. Germline V gene lookup returns CDR1 LGHNA and CDR2 YNLKQL (reference sequence). The chain's CDR3 is CASSQDPGGYAEQFF. CDR3 DNA, as far as it was read: TGTGCCAGCAGCCAAGATCCGGGGGGCTATGCTGAGCAGTTC.

Of note for this clone: Genes and germline come from the mouse. Read sequence stops 1 residue before the CDR3 end, and the germline J gene provides the missing end. The chain couples TRBV19 to TRBJ2-2; D may be TRBD1 (8 bases). CDR1 is FNHDT, CDR2 SITEND, per germline (reference sequence). V dropped 1 base and J dropped 5 bases, with 12 bases sitting between them. The CDR3 has 15 residues. CDR3 region: CASSINRGGTGQLYF. The part of the CDR3 DNA that was read is TGTGCCAGCAGTATAAACAGGGGGGGGACCGGGCAGCTCTAC.

Points on this clone: The gene names given are mouse names. The read terminates 1 residue ahead of where the CDR3 ends, so the germline J gene completes it. The genes are TRBV1 and TRBJ2-5, with a possible D match to TRBD1 (6 bases). The germline V gene has CDR1 NSQYPW and CDR2 LRSPGD (reference sequence). The CDR3 is 15 amino acids. Trimming took 0 bases from V and 7 from J, leaving 14 bases between them. The CDR3 reads CTCSADRTGKNTQYF. Incomplete CDR3 DNA: TGCACCTGCAGTGCAGATCGAACAGGGAAGAACACCCAGTAC.

Of note for this clone: Genes here carry mouse names. The read is 1 residue too short to cover the CDR3 end, so that end is filled in from the germline J gene. This chain uses TRBV31 with TRBJ2-7; D is uncertain. The CDR3 extends over 11 amino acids. Trimming cost V 2 bases and J 5 bases, with 7 bases left between them. The germline V gene has CDR1 GKSSPN and CDR2 SITVG. The DNA read from the CDR3 is TGTGCCTGGAGTAAGGCAGATGAACAGTAC. Amino acid sequence: CAWSKADEQY. The full CDR3 protein is CAWSKADEQYF. The full variable domain, rest sourced from reference TRBV31 and TRBJ2-7, is AQTIHQWPVAEIKAVGSPLSLGCTIKGKSSPNLYWYWQATGGTLQQLFYSITVGQVESVVQLNLSASRPKDDQFILSTEKLLLSHSGFYLCAWSKADEQYFGPGTRLTVL.